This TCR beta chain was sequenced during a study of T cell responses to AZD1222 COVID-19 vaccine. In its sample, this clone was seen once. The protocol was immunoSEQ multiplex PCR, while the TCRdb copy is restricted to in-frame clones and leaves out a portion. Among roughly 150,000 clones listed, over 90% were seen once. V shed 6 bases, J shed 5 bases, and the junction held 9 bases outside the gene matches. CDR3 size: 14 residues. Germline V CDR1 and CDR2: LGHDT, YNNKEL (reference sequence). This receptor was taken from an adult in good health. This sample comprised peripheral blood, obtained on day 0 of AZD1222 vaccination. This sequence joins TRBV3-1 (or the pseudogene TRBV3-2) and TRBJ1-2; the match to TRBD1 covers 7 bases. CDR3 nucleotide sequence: TGTGCCAGCAGTCCCCGGGACAGCGGGTATGGCTACACCTTC. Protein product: CASSPRDSGYGYTF.